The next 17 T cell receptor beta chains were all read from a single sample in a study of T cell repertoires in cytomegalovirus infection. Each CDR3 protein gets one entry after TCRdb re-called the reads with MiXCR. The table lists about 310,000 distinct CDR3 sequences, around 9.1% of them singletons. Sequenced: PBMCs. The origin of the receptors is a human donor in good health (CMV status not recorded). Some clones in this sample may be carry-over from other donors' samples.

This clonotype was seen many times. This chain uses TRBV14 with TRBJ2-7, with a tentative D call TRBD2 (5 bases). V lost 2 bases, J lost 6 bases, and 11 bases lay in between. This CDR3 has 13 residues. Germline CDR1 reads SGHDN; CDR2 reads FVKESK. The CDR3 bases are TGTGCCAGCAGCCAACCCGGGGTTGGCGAGCAGTACGTC. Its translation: CASSQPGVGEQYV.

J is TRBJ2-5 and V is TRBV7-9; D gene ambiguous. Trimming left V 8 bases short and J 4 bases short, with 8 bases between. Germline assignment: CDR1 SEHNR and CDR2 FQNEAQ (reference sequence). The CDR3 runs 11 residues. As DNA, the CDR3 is TGTGCCAGCGGTAGATCAGAGACCCAGTACTTC. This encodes CASGRSETQYF.

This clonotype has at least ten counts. CDR3 loop: CASRFRDRETAFF. The CDR3 bases are TGTGCCAGCAGATTCCGGGACAGGGAGACGGCTTTCTTT. The chain carries TRBV27 and TRBJ1-1, with 9 bases matching TRBD1. After removal of 6 bases from V and 11 bases from J, the junction contained 10 bases not matched to a gene. The V gene's germline CDR1 is MNHEY and CDR2 SMNVEV (reference sequence). CDR3 length: 13 residues.

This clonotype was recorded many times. The CDR3 loop is CASSQGLAGGNNEQFF. CDR3 nucleotides: TGTGCCAGCAGCCAGGGACTAGCGGGGGGGAATAATGAGCAGTTCTTC. The chain couples TRBV7-2 to TRBJ2-1; the match to TRBD2 covers 16 bases. J was trimmed by 7 bases and V by 5 bases; bases with no gene match: 5. The germline V gene encodes CDR1 SGHTA and CDR2 FQGNSA. The CDR3 is made up of 16 amino acids. Full variable domain (remainder filled in from reference TRBV7-2 and TRBJ2-1): GAGVSQSPSNKVTEKGKDVELRCDPISGHTALYWYRQSLGQGLEFLIYFQGNSAPDKSGLPSDRFSAERTGGSVSTLTIQRTQQEDSAVYLCASSQGLAGGNNEQFFGPGTRLTVL.

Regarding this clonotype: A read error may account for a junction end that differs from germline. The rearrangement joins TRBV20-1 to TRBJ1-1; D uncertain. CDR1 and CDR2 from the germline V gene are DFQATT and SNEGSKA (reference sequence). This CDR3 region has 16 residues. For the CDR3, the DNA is TGCAGTGCTAGTCCGGCCGGGGTCACGAAGTACACTGAAGCTTTGTTT. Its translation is CSASPAGVTKYTEALF.

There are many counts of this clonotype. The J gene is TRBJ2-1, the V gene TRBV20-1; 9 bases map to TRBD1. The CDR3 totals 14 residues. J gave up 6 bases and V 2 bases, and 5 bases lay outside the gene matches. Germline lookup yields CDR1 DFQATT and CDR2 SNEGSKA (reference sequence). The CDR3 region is CSARPDRGINEQFF. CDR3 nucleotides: TGCAGTGCTAGACCCGACAGGGGGATCAATGAGCAGTTCTTC.

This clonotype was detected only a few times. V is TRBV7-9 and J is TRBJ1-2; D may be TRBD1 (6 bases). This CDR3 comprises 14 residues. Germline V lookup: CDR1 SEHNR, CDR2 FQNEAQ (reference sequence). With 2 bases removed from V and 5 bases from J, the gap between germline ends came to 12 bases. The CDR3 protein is CASSLRTAAYGYTF. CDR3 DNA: TGTGCCAGCAGCTTAAGGACAGCGGCATATGGCTACACCTTC. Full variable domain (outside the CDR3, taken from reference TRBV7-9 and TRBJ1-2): DTGVSQNPRHKITKRGQNVTFRCDPISEHNRLYWYRQTLGQGPEFLTYFQNEAQLEKSRLLSDRFSAERPKGSFSTLEIQRTEQGDSAMYLCASSLRTAAYGYTFGSGTRLTVV.

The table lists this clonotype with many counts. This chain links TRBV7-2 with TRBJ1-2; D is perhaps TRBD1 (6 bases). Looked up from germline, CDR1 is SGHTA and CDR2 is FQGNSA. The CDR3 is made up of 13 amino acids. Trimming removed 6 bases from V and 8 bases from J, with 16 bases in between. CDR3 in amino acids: CASRPPGGQGYTF. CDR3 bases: TGTGCCAGCAGACCGCCCGGGGGGCAAGGCTACACCTTC.

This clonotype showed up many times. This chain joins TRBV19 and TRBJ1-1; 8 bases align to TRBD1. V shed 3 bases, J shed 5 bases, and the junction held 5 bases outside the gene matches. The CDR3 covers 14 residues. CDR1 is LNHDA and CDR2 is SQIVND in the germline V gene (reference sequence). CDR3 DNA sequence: TGTGCCAGTAGTATTGGTCAGGGGGCAACTGAAGCTTTCTTT. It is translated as CASSIGQGATEAFF.

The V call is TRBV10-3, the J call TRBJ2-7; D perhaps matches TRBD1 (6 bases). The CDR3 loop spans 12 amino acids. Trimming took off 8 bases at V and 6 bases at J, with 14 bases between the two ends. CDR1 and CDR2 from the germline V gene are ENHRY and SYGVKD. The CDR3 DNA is TGTGCCATCCGACAGGATCCTCTCGAGCAGTACTTC. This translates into CAIRQDPLEQYF.

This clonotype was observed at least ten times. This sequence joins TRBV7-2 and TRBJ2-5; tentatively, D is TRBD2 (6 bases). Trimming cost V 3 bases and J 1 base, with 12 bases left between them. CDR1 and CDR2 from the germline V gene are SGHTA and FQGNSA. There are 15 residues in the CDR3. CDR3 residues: CASSLGGAIQETQYF. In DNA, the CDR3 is TGTGCCAGCAGCTTGGGCGGGGCAATCCAAGAGACCCAGTACTTC.

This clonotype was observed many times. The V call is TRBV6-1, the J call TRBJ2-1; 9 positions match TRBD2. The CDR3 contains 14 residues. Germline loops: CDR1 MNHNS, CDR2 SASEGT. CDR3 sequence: CATQIAGVYNEQFF. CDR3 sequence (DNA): TGTGCTACCCAGATAGCGGGGGTATACAATGAGCAGTTCTTC.

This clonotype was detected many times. CDR3 loop: CASSVGHLSSYNEQFF. CDR3 coding DNA: TGTGCCAGCAGCGTGGGACACCTGAGCTCCTACAATGAGCAGTTCTTC. The rearrangement links TRBV7-2 to TRBJ2-1; D possibly corresponds to TRBD1 (6 bases). The V and J ends lost 5 bases and 0 bases respectively, with 14 bases between them. The CDR3 runs to 16 residues. The V gene's germline CDR1 is SGHTA and CDR2 FQGNSA.

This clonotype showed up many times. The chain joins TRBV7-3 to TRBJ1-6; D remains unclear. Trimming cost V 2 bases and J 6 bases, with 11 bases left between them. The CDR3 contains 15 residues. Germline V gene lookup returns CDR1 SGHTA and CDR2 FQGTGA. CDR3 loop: CASSLLARSNSPLHF. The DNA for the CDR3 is TGTGCCAGCAGCTTATTGGCCAGGAGTAATTCACCCCTCCACTTT.

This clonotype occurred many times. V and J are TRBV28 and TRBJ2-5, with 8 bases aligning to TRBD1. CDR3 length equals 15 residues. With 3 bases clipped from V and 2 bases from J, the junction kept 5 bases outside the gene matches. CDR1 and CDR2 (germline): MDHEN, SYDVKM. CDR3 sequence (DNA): TGTGCCAGCAGTTTGGTCAGGGGGCAGCAAGAGACCCAGTACTTC. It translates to CASSLVRGQQETQYF.

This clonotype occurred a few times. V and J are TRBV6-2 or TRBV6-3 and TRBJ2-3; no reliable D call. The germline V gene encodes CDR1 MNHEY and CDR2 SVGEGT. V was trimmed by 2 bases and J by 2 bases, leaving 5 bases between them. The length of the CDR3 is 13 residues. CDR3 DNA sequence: TGTGCCAGCAGTTACGAGAACACAGATACGCAGTATTTT. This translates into CASSYENTDTQYF.

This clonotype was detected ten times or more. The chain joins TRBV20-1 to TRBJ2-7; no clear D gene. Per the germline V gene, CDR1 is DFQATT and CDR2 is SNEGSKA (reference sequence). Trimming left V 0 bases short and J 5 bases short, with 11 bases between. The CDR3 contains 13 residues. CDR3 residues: CSARDRMMNEQYF. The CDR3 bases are TGCAGTGCTAGAGACAGAATGATGAACGAGCAGTACTTC.